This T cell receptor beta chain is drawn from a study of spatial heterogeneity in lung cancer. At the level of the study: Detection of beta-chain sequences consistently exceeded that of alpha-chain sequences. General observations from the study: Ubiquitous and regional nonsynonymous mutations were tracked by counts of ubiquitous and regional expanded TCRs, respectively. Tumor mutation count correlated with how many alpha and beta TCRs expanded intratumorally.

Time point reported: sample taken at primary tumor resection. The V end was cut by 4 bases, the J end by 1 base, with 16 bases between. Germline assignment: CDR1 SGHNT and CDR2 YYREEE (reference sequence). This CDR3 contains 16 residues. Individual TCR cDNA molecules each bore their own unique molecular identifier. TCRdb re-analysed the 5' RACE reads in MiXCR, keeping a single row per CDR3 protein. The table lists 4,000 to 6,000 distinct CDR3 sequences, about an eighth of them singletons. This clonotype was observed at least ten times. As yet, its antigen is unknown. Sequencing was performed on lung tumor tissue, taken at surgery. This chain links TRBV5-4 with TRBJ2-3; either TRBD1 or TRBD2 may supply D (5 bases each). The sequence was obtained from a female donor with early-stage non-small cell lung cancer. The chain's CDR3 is CASSLGALRGTDTQYF. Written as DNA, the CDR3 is TGTGCCAGCAGCCTTGGGGCCTTGAGGGGCACAGATACGCAGTATTTT.